A single sample is the source of the 12 T cell receptor beta chains below, sequenced in a study of shared clonotypes between healthy human individuals. Assay used: immunoSEQ multiplex PCR; TCRdb lists only in-frame clones, some missing. Among over 700,000 clones, 72% were seen once, and the ten largest hold around 1.7%. The sequenced sample was memory CD4+ T cells sorted from blood. Subset noted: CD45RA-negative fraction. These TCRs come from a woman in her twenties or thirties in good health.

The chain combines TRBV19 with TRBJ1-2, with 7 positions matching TRBD1. Germline V gene sequence: CDR1 LNHDA, CDR2 SQIVND (reference sequence). This CDR3 has 15 residues. V lost 1 base to trimming and J lost 5 bases; unmatched junction nucleotides: 7. CDR3 sequence (DNA): TGTGCCAGTAGTATAGGAGACAGGGTGGGATATGGCTACACCTTC. This gives the protein CASSIGDRVGYGYTF.

This clone was seen only once. The sample contains more than one DNA sequence encoding this CDR3. J is TRBJ1-1 and V is TRBV28, with D possibly being TRBD1 (5 bases). This CDR3 region has 13 residues. Trimming shortened V by 6 bases and J by 5 bases, and 13 bases separated the two germline ends. Germline V gene data show CDR1 as MDHEN and CDR2 as SYDVKM. CDR3 residues: CASRSGANTEAFF. For the CDR3, the DNA is TGTGCCAGCAGATCCGGGGCGAATACTGAAGCTTTCTTT.

The chain joins TRBV14 to TRBJ2-7; unclear D gene. Between the trimmed V and J ends, which lost 8 bases and 4 bases, there was a span of 9 bases. This CDR3 is built from 11 residues. Germline V gives CDR1 SGHDN, CDR2 FVKESK. CDR3 coding DNA: TGTGCCAGCGGAACTATGTACGAGCAGTACTTC. Translating gives CASGTMYEQYF.

CDR3 sequence (DNA): TGTGCCAGCAGCCAAGTTGGACAGGGGGCGCGCGGGGAGCTGTTTTTT. This gives the protein CASSQVGQGARGELFF. The V and J genes are TRBV4-2 and TRBJ2-2; TRBD1 agrees at 11 bases. The CDR3 loop spans 16 amino acids. V was clipped by 1 base and J by 7 bases; unmatched bases: 5. CDR1 is LGHNA, CDR2 YNFKEQ, per germline.

The rearrangement links TRBV19 to TRBJ2-3; D possibly uses TRBD1 or TRBD2 (5 bases each). CDR1 LNHDA and CDR2 SQIVND come from the germline V gene (reference sequence). This CDR3 spans 14 amino acids. V was trimmed by 1 base and J by 2 bases, leaving 7 bases between them. Written as DNA, the CDR3 is TGTGCCAGTAGTATAGTCGGGGCCACAGATACGCAGTATTTT. Translating it yields CASSIVGATDTQYF. The whole variable domain, remainder taken from reference TRBV19 and TRBJ2-3, is DGGITQSPKYLFRKEGQNVTLSCEQNLNHDAMYWYRQDPGQGLRLIYYSQIVNDFQKGDIAEGYSVSREKKESFPLTVTSAQKNPTAFYLCASSIVGATDTQYFGPGTRLTVL.

This clone was recorded at least ten times. The chain uses TRBV6-1 and TRBJ2-4; 7 nucleotides match TRBD2. The CDR3 covers 19 residues. V was pared by 0 bases and J by 2 bases, with 13 bases of the junction left unmatched. Germline V gene lookup returns CDR1 MNHNS and CDR2 SASEGT. In nucleotides, the CDR3 is TGTGCCAGCAGTGAAGCGACAATGGGAGCTAGCGGCACCAAAAACATTCAGTACTTC. Translation gives CASSEATMGASGTKNIQYF.

The chain has TRBV18 and TRBJ2-7, with D possibly being TRBD2 (6 bases). The V gene lost 1 base and the J gene lost 6 bases, with 22 bases spanning the gap. The CDR3 has 17 residues. The germline V gene encodes CDR1 KGHSH and CDR2 LQKENI. The CDR3 sequence: CASSPRASGGRRFEQYF. The DNA for the CDR3 is TGTGCCAGCTCACCACGGGCGAGTGGGGGGAGGAGATTCGAGCAGTACTTC. The whole variable domain, filled in from reference TRBV18 and TRBJ2-7, reads NAGVMQNPRHLVRRRGQEARLRCSPMKGHSHVYWYRQLPEEGLKFMVYLQKENIIDESGMPKERFSAEFPKEGPSILRIQQVVRGDSAAYFCASSPRASGGRRFEQYFGPGTRLTVT.

The table lists this clone with a few counts. The V gene is TRBV19, the J gene TRBJ1-2, with 9 bases fitting TRBD1. The CDR3 has 16 residues. Looked up from germline, CDR1 is LNHDA and CDR2 is SQIVND (reference sequence). The V segment lost 6 bases and the J segment 4 bases; nucleotides outside the gene matches: 12. The CDR3 loop is CASSYAGGQGIYGYTF. The CDR3 nucleotides read TGTGCCAGTAGCTACGCCGGTGGACAGGGGATCTATGGCTACACCTTC. The full variable domain, with the rest looked up from reference TRBV19 and TRBJ1-2, is DGGITQSPKYLFRKEGQNVTLSCEQNLNHDAMYWYRQDPGQGLRLIYYSQIVNDFQKGDIAEGYSVSREKKESFPLTVTSAQKNPTAFYLCASSYAGGQGIYGYTFGSGTRLTVV.

V usage is TRBV5-4 and J usage is TRBJ2-7; 7 bases match TRBD2. Germline V gene sequence: CDR1 SGHNT, CDR2 YYREEE (reference sequence). The CDR3 extends over 14 amino acids. V trimming: 0 bases; J trimming: 5 bases; junction bases outside the gene matches: 5. Written as DNA, the CDR3 is TGTGCCAGCAGCTTGGGGGGAGGGATCAACGAGCAGTACTTC. It specifies CASSLGGGINEQYF.

Here the CDR3 DNA reads TGTGCCAGCAGTGAAGCAGTCCTATTGGGCGGGGAGCTGTTTTTT. It yields the protein CASSEAVLLGGELFF. The rearrangement links TRBV2 to TRBJ2-2; the D is unclear. V was shortened by 0 bases and J by 7 bases, with 12 bases between the two germline ends. Germline-derived CDR1 and CDR2 are SNHLY and FYNNEI. The CDR3 totals 15 residues.

A few counts support this clone. This chain links TRBV29-1 with TRBJ2-1; TRBD2 matches 9 bases. The junction had 8 bases not matched to a gene; V was cut back by 2 bases and J by 0 bases. Germline assignment: CDR1 SQVTM and CDR2 ANQGSEA. The CDR3 contains 17 residues. CDR3 nucleotides: TGCAGCGTTGAACTTATTAGCGGGAGAAGCTCCTACAATGAGCAGTTCTTC. The encoded protein is CSVELISGRSSYNEQFF.

This clone was seen once. The chain links TRBV7-2 to TRBJ1-4, with a tentative D call TRBD1 (5 bases). V was pared by 1 base and J by 5 bases, with 11 bases between. Germline V gene data show CDR1 as SGHTA and CDR2 as FQGNSA. This CDR3 region has 15 residues. CDR3 protein: CASSLDQGGNEKLFF. The CDR3 DNA is TGTGCCAGCAGCTTAGACCAGGGTGGAAATGAAAAACTGTTTTTT.